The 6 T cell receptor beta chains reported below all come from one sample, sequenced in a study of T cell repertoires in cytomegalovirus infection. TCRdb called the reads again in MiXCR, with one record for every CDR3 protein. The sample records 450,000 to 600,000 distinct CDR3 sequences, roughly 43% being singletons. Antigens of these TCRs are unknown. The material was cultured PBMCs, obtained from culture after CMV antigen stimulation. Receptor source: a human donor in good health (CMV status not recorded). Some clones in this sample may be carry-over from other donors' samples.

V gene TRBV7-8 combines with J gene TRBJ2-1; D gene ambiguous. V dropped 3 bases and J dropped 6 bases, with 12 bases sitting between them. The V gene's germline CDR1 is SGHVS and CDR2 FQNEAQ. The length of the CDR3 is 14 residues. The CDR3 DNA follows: TGTGCCAGCAGCTTGGCGTTTAAAGGCAATGAGCAGTTCTTC. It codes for CASSLAFKGNEQFF.

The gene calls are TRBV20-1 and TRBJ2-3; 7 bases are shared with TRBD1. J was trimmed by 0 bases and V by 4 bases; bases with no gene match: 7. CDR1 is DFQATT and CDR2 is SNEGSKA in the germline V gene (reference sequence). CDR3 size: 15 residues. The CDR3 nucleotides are TGCAGTGCTAAGAACAGGGGCCGCAGCACAGATACGCAGTATTTT. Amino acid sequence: CSAKNRGRSTDTQYF.

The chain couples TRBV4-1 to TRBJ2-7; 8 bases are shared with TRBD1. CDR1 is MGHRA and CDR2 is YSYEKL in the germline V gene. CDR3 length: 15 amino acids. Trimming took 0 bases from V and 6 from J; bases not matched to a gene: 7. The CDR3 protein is CASSQDLRGTGEQYF. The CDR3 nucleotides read TGCGCCAGCAGCCAAGATTTGAGGGGGACAGGCGAGCAGTACTTC.

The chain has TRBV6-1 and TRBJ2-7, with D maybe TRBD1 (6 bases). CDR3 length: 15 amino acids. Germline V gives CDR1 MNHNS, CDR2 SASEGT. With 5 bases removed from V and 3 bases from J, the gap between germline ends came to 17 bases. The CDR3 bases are TGTGCCAGCAGTTCGCCAGGGATAGGGGGCTACGAGCAGTACTTC. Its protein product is CASSSPGIGGYEQYF.

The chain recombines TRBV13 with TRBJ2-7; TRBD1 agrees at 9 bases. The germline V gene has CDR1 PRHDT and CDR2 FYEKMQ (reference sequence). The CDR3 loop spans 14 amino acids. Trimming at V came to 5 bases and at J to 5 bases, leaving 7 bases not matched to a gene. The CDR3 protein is CASSDRTGVHEQYF. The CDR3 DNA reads TGTGCCAGCAGCGACCGGACAGGGGTCCACGAGCAGTACTTC.

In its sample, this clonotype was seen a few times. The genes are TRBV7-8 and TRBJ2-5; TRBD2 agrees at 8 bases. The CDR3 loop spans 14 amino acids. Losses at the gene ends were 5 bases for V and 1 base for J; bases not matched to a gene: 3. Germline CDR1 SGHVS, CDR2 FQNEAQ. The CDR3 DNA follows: TGTGCCAGCAGCGCACTAGCGGTCCAAGAGACCCAGTACTTC. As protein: CASSALAVQETQYF.